The 32 T cell receptor beta chains given below trace back to one sample, sequenced in a study of CD8 T cells in Susac syndrome. An amount of RNA that ranged from roughly 0.5 to 1 ug was reverse transcribed with random hexamers. In TCRdb, the immunoSEQ multiplex PCR reads were re-called with MiXCR into one record per CDR3 protein. Among around 200,000 distinct CDR3 sequences listed, approximately 95% were seen once. Input material: CD4+ T cells from PBMCs. The origin of the receptors is a human donor with multiple sclerosis.

V is TRBV29-1 and J is TRBJ2-3; no clear D. In germline, CDR1 is SQVTM, CDR2 ANQGSEA. V was cut by 7 bases and J by 6 bases, with 14 bases left in between. The CDR3 loop spans 12 amino acids. The CDR3, as DNA: TGCAGCGCCCAGGACGGCGGCGATACGCAGTATTTT. This encodes CSAQDGGDTQYF.

This clonotype was detected only once. The chain uses TRBV28 and TRBJ1-6; D ambiguous. Trimming left V 9 bases short and J 10 bases short, with 16 bases between. The germline gives CDR1 MDHEN, CDR2 SYDVKM. This CDR3 is built from 13 residues. The CDR3 loop is CASREHGNSPLHF. As DNA, the CDR3 is TGTGCCAGTCGGGAGCACGGGAACTCACCCCTCCACTTT.

This chain links TRBV12-3 or TRBV12-4 with TRBJ2-6; tentative D call: TRBD1 (5 bases). V dropped 7 bases and J dropped 0 bases, with 16 bases sitting between them. The CDR3 is 17 amino acids. In nucleotides, the CDR3 is TGTGCCAGCACCCTGGACACCCTATCCTCTGGGGCCAACGTCCTGACTTTC. Protein product: CASTLDTLSSGANVLTF.

J is TRBJ2-1 and V is TRBV30; no definite D call. Trimming took off 0 bases at V and 4 bases at J, with 1 base between the two ends. This CDR3 region has 11 residues. CDR1 is GTSNPN and CDR2 is SVGIG in the germline V gene (reference sequence). CDR3: CAWSVYNEQFF. CDR3 in DNA: TGTGCCTGGAGTGTTTACAATGAGCAGTTCTTC.

The chain has TRBV29-1 and TRBJ2-5; TRBD1 matches at 8 bases. CDR1 SQVTM and CDR2 ANQGSEA come from the germline V gene. This CDR3 spans 12 amino acids. J lost 2 bases, V lost 7 bases, and 3 bases had no gene match. This chain's CDR3 is CSAGTGQETQYF. The CDR3 DNA reads as TGCAGCGCAGGGACAGGACAAGAGACCCAGTACTTC. The variable domain in full, completed from reference TRBV29-1 and TRBJ2-5, reads SAVISQKPSRDICQRGTSLTIQCQVDSQVTMMFWYRQQPGQSLTLIATANQGSEATYESGFVIDKFPISRPNLTFSTLTVSNMSPEDSSIYLCSAGTGQETQYFGPGTRLLVL.

V is TRBV3-1 and J is TRBJ2-2, with a possible D match to TRBD2 (5 bases). Trimming left V 2 bases short and J 7 bases short, with 8 bases between. This CDR3 is 13 amino acids long. CDR1 and CDR2 from the germline V gene are LGHDT and YNNKEL (reference sequence). CDR3 amino acids: CASSQQAGGELFF. CDR3 nucleotides: TGTGCCAGCAGCCAACAGGCGGGCGGGGAGCTGTTTTTT.

V gene TRBV27 combines with J gene TRBJ1-1; 7 bases match TRBD1. The V gene's germline CDR1 is MNHEY and CDR2 SMNVEV (reference sequence). The CDR3 length is 13 residues. The V and J ends lost 8 bases and 1 base, in that order; junction bases with no gene match: 4. The chain's CDR3 is CASSRQGNTEAFF. The CDR3 region has the DNA TGTGCCAGCTCGAGACAGGGGAACACTGAAGCTTTCTTT.

This chain uses TRBV23-1 with TRBJ1-1; 7 bases agree with TRBD1. TRBV23-1 is filed as an ORF, its function uncertain. The CDR3 length is 15 residues. The trim removed 4 bases at V and 1 base at J, leaving 6 bases unmatched. This CDR3 is CASSLPRDRNTEAFF. DNA of the CDR3: TGCGCCAGCAGTCTACCCCGGGACAGGAACACTGAAGCTTTCTTT.

This clonotype has a single count. The chain couples TRBV29-1 to TRBJ1-1; TRBD1 is a possible D gene (5 bases). Germline V CDR1 and CDR2: SQVTM, ANQGSEA. V shed 7 bases and J shed 6 bases, with 15 bases lying between them. There are 12 residues in the CDR3. CDR3 amino acids: CSGRGGGPEAFF. The CDR3 bases are TGCAGCGGACGAGGTGGGGGACCTGAAGCTTTCTTT.

The rearrangement joins TRBV23-1 to TRBJ1-5; D not certain. TRBV23-1 is filed as an ORF, its function uncertain. V lost 4 bases and J lost 2, with 18 bases in between. The CDR3 totals 17 residues. CDR3 amino acids: CASSLKSRGLCNQPQHF. CDR3 nucleotides: TGCGCCAGCAGTCTTAAGTCGAGAGGGCTTTGCAATCAGCCCCAGCATTTT.

The chain's CDR3 is CASSLINSPLHF. CDR3 in DNA: TGTGCCAGCAGTTTAATTAATTCACCCCTCCACTTT. The chain couples TRBV27 to TRBJ1-6; D is uncertain. V lost 2 bases to trimming and J lost 6 bases, with 2 bases between them. Germline-derived CDR1 and CDR2 are MNHEY and SMNVEV (reference sequence). The CDR3 contains 12 residues.

The chain employs TRBV23-1 and TRBJ2-7; 7 nucleotides align to TRBD1. TRBV23-1 qualifies as an ORF whose function is uncertain. The V gene end was trimmed by 5 bases and the J gene end by 5 bases; junction bases not matched to a gene: 6. The CDR3 contains 13 residues. CDR3 sequence: CASSEETGNEQYV. The CDR3 bases are TGCGCCAGCAGTGAGGAGACAGGGAACGAGCAGTACGTC.

V usage is TRBV2 and J usage is TRBJ2-1; D gene unclear. V was shortened by 0 bases and J by 6 bases, with 9 bases between the two germline ends. This CDR3 contains 14 residues. Germline-derived CDR1 and CDR2 are SNHLY and FYNNEI. This chain's CDR3 is CASSEAAGINEQFF. The CDR3, as DNA: TGTGCCAGCAGTGAAGCGGCAGGAATCAATGAGCAGTTCTTC.

The CDR3 nucleotides are TGTGCCAGCAGTTCCGGGACGGAACCTTATGGCTACACCTTC. It encodes CASSSGTEPYGYTF. The chain couples TRBV28 to TRBJ1-2; weak D call: TRBD1 (5 bases). CDR3 length equals 14 residues. Trimming stripped 4 bases from V and 5 bases from J, with 14 bases between. The germline V gene has CDR1 MDHEN and CDR2 SYDVKM.

This rearrangement joins TRBV9 to TRBJ2-5; 8 nucleotides align to TRBD2. The CDR3 is made up of 15 amino acids. The germline CDR1 and CDR2 sequences are SGDLS and YYNGEE. J was trimmed by 5 bases and V by 3 bases; bases with no gene match: 9. CDR3 residues: CASSAGGSYGETQYF. CDR3 nucleotides: TGTGCCAGCAGCGCGGGAGGGTCATATGGGGAGACCCAGTACTTC.

This rearrangement joins TRBV9 to TRBJ2-7; D call uncertain. V was clipped by 4 bases and J by 2 bases, with 13 bases between them. CDR1 SGDLS and CDR2 YYNGEE come from the germline V gene. CDR3 length: 14 residues. The CDR3 coding sequence is TGTGCCAGCAGCAGTCGGGTCCCGCCCTACGAGCAGTACTTC. Protein sequence: CASSSRVPPYEQYF.

The chain uses TRBV18 and TRBJ2-5; possibly TRBD1 for D (6 bases). The CDR3 is 19 amino acids. Trimming shortened V by 3 bases and J by 5 bases, and 28 bases separated the two germline ends. From germline, CDR1 is KGHSH and CDR2 LQKENI. As DNA, the CDR3 is TGTGCCAGCTCACCCGATAACGCATACAGGGATGGAAAGGGGGAGACCCAGTACTTC. This gives the protein CASSPDNAYRDGKGETQYF.

The chain links TRBV19 to TRBJ1-5, with no clear D. Trimming took 4 bases from V and 15 from J, leaving 10 bases between them. The CDR3 runs to 10 residues. CDR1 and CDR2 (germline): LNHDA, SQIVND (reference sequence). Written as DNA, the CDR3 is TGTGCCAGTAGTAGCACGTTTCCGCATTTT. It is translated as CASSSTFPHF.

This clonotype was recorded once. V gene TRBV5-1 combines with J gene TRBJ2-5; D remains ambiguous. This CDR3 region has 14 residues. Germline lookup yields CDR1 SGHRS and CDR2 YFSETQ. V lost 3 bases, J lost 5 bases, and 14 bases lay in between. The CDR3 is CASSSTTLGETQYF. CDR3 in DNA: TGCGCCAGCAGCTCCACTACCCTGGGGGAGACCCAGTACTTC.

This clonotype was seen a single time. The CDR3 protein is CSVGLDFNEQFF. The CDR3 region has the DNA TGCAGCGTCGGACTAGATTTTAATGAGCAGTTCTTC. The chain joins TRBV29-1 to TRBJ2-1; 7 bases are a match to TRBD2. The junction had 6 bases not matched to a gene; V was cut back by 6 bases and J by 7 bases. The CDR3 has 12 amino acids. Germline lookup yields CDR1 SQVTM and CDR2 ANQGSEA.

The chain combines TRBV5-1 with TRBJ2-7; 9 bases agree with TRBD1. This CDR3 has 16 residues. V was pared by 6 bases and J by 2 bases, with 12 bases of the junction left unmatched. The germline V gene encodes CDR1 SGHRS and CDR2 YFSETQ. The CDR3 sequence: CASTLRPGQGTYEQYV. As DNA, the CDR3 is TGCGCCAGCACCCTCCGCCCCGGACAGGGGACCTACGAGCAGTACGTC.

The chain recombines TRBV9 with TRBJ1-2, with 11 nucleotides matching TRBD1. The germline V gene has CDR1 SGDLS and CDR2 YYNGEE. Trimming took 0 bases from V and 1 from J; bases not matched to a gene: 2. The CDR3 has 16 amino acids. The CDR3 DNA follows: TGTGCCAGCAGCGTAGGGGGACAGGGGGTTAACTATGGCTACACCTTC. Translation gives CASSVGGQGVNYGYTF.

The V and J genes are TRBV6-1 and TRBJ1-2; TRBD1 agrees at 9 bases. Germline assignment: CDR1 MNHNS and CDR2 SASEGT. The trim removed 5 bases at V and 2 bases at J, leaving 3 bases unmatched. The CDR3 contains 14 residues. Here the CDR3 reads CASSPGTGNYGYTF. The CDR3 DNA reads TGTGCCAGCAGTCCCGGGACAGGGAACTATGGCTACACCTTC.

This rearrangement joins TRBV4-2 to TRBJ1-3, with TRBD1 matching over 7 bases. The CDR3 has 15 amino acids. Germline V CDR1 and CDR2: LGHNA, YNFKEQ. The junction had 9 bases not matched to a gene; V was cut back by 10 bases and J by 0 bases. The CDR3, as DNA: TGTGCCACTGCTCTGGCAGGGGGCTCTGGAAACACCATATATTTT. This sequence encodes CATALAGGSGNTIYF.

The chain uses TRBV18 and TRBJ1-5; D is undetermined. V lost 6 bases and J lost 4, with 7 bases in between. CDR3 length: 12 amino acids. The germline CDR1 and CDR2 sequences are KGHSH and LQKENI. The DNA of the CDR3 is TGTGCCAGCTCGTCAGGTAATCAGCCCCAGCATTTT. Amino acids: CASSSGNQPQHF.

The chain is built from TRBV12-3 or TRBV12-4 and TRBJ2-1; D is perhaps TRBD2 (6 bases). The CDR3 is 13 amino acids. Trimming left V 6 bases short and J 7 bases short, with 13 bases between. CDR3 sequence: CASSLRGKNEQFF. The CDR3 DNA reads TGTGCCAGCAGCCTTCGGGGGAAAAATGAGCAGTTCTTC.

The genes are TRBV3-1 and TRBJ2-2, with D unclear. Per germline, CDR1 LGHDT and CDR2 YNNKEL (reference sequence). CDR3 size: 14 residues. Trimming removed 6 bases from V and 3 bases from J, with 11 bases in between. CDR3 sequence: CASRPSTDTGELFF. The CDR3 nucleotides are TGTGCCAGCAGACCCTCTACAGACACCGGGGAGCTGTTTTTT.

This clonotype was observed once. The CDR3 protein is CAWTYMDRDTGELFF. CDR3 DNA: TGTGCCTGGACCTATATGGACAGGGACACCGGGGAGCTGTTTTTT. This chain joins TRBV30 and TRBJ2-2; TRBD1 agrees at 8 bases. Per germline, CDR1 GTSNPN and CDR2 SVGIG (reference sequence). V was pared by 4 bases and J by 3 bases, with 7 bases of the junction left unmatched. The CDR3 totals 15 residues. Together with reference TRBV30 and TRBJ2-2, the CDR3 gives the full variable domain: SQTIHQWPATLVQPVGSPLSLECTVEGTSNPNLYWYRQAAGRGLQLLFYSVGIGQISSEVPQNLSASRPQDRQFILSSKKLLLSDSGFYLCAWTYMDRDTGELFFGEGSRLTVL.

This sequence joins TRBV21-1 and TRBJ1-2. TRBV21-1 is reported as a pseudogene. There are 11 residues in the CDR3. The CDR3 bases are TGTGCCAGCAGCAAATGGAGGGGCTACACCTTC. This gives the protein CASSKWRGYTF.

The V call is TRBV12-3 or TRBV12-4, the J call TRBJ1-5, with 7 positions matching TRBD1. The ends lost 5 bases at V and 9 bases at J; junction bases unmatched: 13. The CDR3 loop spans 15 amino acids. CDR3 coding DNA: TGTGCCAGCAGTCTTCCTACAGGGGACGGGAGGCCCCAGCATTTT. Translating gives CASSLPTGDGRPQHF.

V gene TRBV5-1 combines with J gene TRBJ1-6; D remains unclear. Trimming removed 0 bases from V and 9 bases from J, with 10 bases in between. This CDR3 is 14 amino acids long. CDR1 and CDR2 (germline): SGHRS, YFSETQ. DNA of the CDR3: TGCGCCAGCAGCTTGGAGGTGGAAAGTTCACCCCTCCACTTT. Protein: CASSLEVESSPLHF.

The chain combines TRBV7-2 with TRBJ1-4; 8 nucleotides line up with TRBD1. The J segment lost 4 bases and the V segment lost 2 bases, leaving 9 bases of the junction unmatched. Per germline, CDR1 SGHTA and CDR2 FQGNSA. The CDR3 loop spans 17 amino acids. The DNA of the CDR3 is TGTGCCAGCAGCTTAACCGGCAGGGGGCTAAGTAATGAAAAACTGTTTTTT. It codes for CASSLTGRGLSNEKLFF.